The clone carrying this TCR beta chain was observed a handful of times. Sequencing was performed with immunoSEQ multiplex PCR; in TCRdb, only in-frame clones are kept and a portion is missing. The sample carries approximately 980,000 clones, 76% recorded once. These data are taken from a study of shared clonotypes between healthy human individuals. This CDR3 comprises 16 residues. CDR1 is SGHRS, CDR2 YFSETQ, per germline. J gave up 4 bases and V 3 bases, and 1 base lay outside the gene matches. The source material was memory CD4+ T cells sorted from blood. Subset in this sample: CD45RA-negative fraction. V is TRBV5-1 and J is TRBJ2-2, with TRBD2 identical over 15 bases. The sequence was collected from a young man in good health. The CDR3 DNA reads TGCGCCAGCAGCTGGACTAGCGGGAGGGCCACCGGGGAGCTGTTTTTT. As protein: CASSWTSGRATGELFF.